The 9 T cell receptor beta chains given below trace back to one sample, sequenced in a study of cytomegalovirus exposure and HLA in healthy donors. With 60 Vbeta and 13 Jbeta primers, the PCR was carried out. The protocol was immunoSEQ multiplex PCR, while the TCRdb copy is restricted to in-frame clones and leaves out a portion. The repertoire consists of 73,000 or so clones, with 75% to 90% occurring once and the leading ten covering 6.5%. Sequencing input: PBMCs. The receptors derive from a human donor in good health.

This chain joins TRBV5-1 and TRBJ2-7; no definite D call. The CDR3 runs to 13 residues. V lost 4 bases, J lost 6 bases, and 14 bases lay in between. Germline values: CDR1 SGHRS, CDR2 YFSETQ. The CDR3 nucleotides are TGCGCCAGCAGCCCCCAGACTCGCCTCGAGCAGTACTTC. This sequence encodes CASSPQTRLEQYF.

The chain uses TRBV5-1 and TRBJ1-5; 7 bases line up with TRBD1. Germline CDR1 and CDR2: SGHRS and YFSETQ. J was trimmed by 1 base and V by 0 bases; bases with no gene match: 7. The CDR3 is 17 amino acids. DNA of the CDR3: TGCGCCAGCAGCTTGGGGGACAGAGGGGTGAGCAATCAGCCCCAGCATTTT. Encoded protein: CASSLGDRGVSNQPQHF.

DNA for the CDR3: TGTGCCAGCAGTTGGACAGGGTCCTTATCCTACGAGCAGTACTTC. Amino acids: CASSWTGSLSYEQYF. The chain is built from TRBV6-5 and TRBJ2-7, with 8 bases aligning to TRBD1. Germline V gives CDR1 MNHEY, CDR2 SVGAGI. This CDR3 region has 15 residues. The ends lost 4 bases at V and 1 base at J; junction bases unmatched: 6.

The CDR3: CASSLEHRNEQFF. CDR3 coding DNA: TGCGCCAGCAGCTTGGAGCACAGGAATGAGCAGTTCTTC. The rearrangement joins TRBV5-1 to TRBJ2-1, with D possibly TRBD1 on 5 matching bases. Germline V gene sequence: CDR1 SGHRS, CDR2 YFSETQ. Deletions cut 0 bases from V and 7 bases from J, with 8 bases between. The CDR3 covers 13 residues.

The genes are TRBV19 and TRBJ1-1, with TRBD1 as a possible D gene (5 bases). Looked up from germline, CDR1 is LNHDA and CDR2 is SQIVND (reference sequence). V shed 4 bases and J shed 2 bases, with 8 bases lying between them. The CDR3 is 13 amino acids. CDR3 sequence: CASSTGLNTEAFF. The DNA for the CDR3 is TGTGCCAGTAGTACAGGGCTTAACACTGAAGCTTTCTTT. The full variable domain, in which reference TRBV19 and TRBJ1-1 provide the parts outside the CDR3, is DGGITQSPKYLFRKEGQNVTLSCEQNLNHDAMYWYRQDPGQGLRLIYYSQIVNDFQKGDIAEGYSVSREKKESFPLTVTSAQKNPTAFYLCASSTGLNTEAFFGQGTRLTVV.

This clone is a singleton in its sample. The V gene is TRBV6-1, the J gene TRBJ2-7; unclear D gene. Trimming took off 7 bases at V and 2 bases at J, with 12 bases between the two ends. The germline V gene encodes CDR1 MNHNS and CDR2 SASEGT. The CDR3 is made up of 13 amino acids. In DNA form, the CDR3 reads TGTGCCAGCAAGCTACAGCTAACCTACGAGCAGTACTTC. Translating gives CASKLQLTYEQYF.

This clone is deemed medium-sized. This chain links TRBV10-3 with TRBJ2-7; D might be TRBD2 (6 bases). Trimming pared 6 bases from V and 1 base from J, leaving 13 bases between. Germline lookup yields CDR1 ENHRY and CDR2 SYGVKD. This CDR3 has 14 amino acids. DNA for the CDR3: TGTGCCATCAGAGGGGACTGGGGGTCCTACGAGCAGTACTTC. Residues: CAIRGDWGSYEQYF.

This rearrangement joins TRBV9 to TRBJ2-6, with TRBD1 matching 10 bases. This CDR3 is 16 amino acids long. Germline V gene lookup returns CDR1 SGDLS and CDR2 YYNGEE. Trimming at V came to 4 bases and at J to 3 bases, leaving 4 bases not matched to a gene. The CDR3 here is CASSTGQGGGANVLTF. In DNA, the CDR3 is TGTGCCAGCAGCACAGGACAGGGGGGTGGGGCCAACGTCCTGACTTTC.

CDR3 residues: CASSEAAGISPLHF. The CDR3 bases are TGTGCCAGCAGTGAAGCCGCCGGGATTTCACCCCTCCACTTT. The rearrangement joins TRBV2 to TRBJ1-6; D not resolved. With 0 bases removed from V and 9 bases from J, the gap between germline ends came to 9 bases. The germline CDR1 and CDR2 sequences are SNHLY and FYNNEI. This CDR3 contains 14 residues.